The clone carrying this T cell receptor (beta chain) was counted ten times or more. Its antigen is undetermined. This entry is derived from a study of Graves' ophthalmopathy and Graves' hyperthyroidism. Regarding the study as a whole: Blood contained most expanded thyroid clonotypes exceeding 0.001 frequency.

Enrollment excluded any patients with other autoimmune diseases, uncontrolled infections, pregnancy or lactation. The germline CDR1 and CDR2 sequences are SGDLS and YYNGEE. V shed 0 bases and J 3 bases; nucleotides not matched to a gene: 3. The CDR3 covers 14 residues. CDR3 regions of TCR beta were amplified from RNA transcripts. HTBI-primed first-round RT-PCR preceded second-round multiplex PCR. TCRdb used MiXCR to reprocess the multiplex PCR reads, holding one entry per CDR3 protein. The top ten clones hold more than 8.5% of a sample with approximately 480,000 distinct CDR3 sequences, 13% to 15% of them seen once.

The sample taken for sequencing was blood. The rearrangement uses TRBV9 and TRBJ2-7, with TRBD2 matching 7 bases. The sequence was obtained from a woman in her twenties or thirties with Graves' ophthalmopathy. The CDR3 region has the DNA TGTGCCAGCAGCGTAGCAGGACTAGACTACGAGCAGTACTTC. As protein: CASSVAGLDYEQYF.